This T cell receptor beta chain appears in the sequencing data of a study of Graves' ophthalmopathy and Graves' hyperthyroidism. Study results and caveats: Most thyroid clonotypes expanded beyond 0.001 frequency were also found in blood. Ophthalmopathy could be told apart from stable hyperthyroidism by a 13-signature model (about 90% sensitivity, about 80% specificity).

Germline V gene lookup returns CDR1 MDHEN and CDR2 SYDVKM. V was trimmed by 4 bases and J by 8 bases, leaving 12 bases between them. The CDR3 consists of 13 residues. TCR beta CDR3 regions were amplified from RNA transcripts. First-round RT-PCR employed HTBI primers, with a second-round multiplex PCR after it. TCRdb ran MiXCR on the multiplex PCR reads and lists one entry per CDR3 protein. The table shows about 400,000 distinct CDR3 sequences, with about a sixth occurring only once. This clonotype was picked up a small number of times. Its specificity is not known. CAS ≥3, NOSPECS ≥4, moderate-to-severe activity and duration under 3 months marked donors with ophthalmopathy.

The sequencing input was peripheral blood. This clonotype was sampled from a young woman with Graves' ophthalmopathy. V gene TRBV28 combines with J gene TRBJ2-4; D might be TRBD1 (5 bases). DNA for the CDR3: TGTGCCAGCAGTTCCAACCAGGGTGACATTCAGTACTTC. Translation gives CASSSNQGDIQYF.